Listed here is a single T cell receptor (beta chain). Its target is not known. This entry comes from a study of post-analysis software for immune sequencing data. Broader study findings: In patients, about 5 TRBV segments were more frequent than in controls, with TRBV5-6, TRBV5-1 and TRBV20-1 among them. Significantly decreased normalized Chao1 diversity was recorded for multiple sclerosis patients relative to controls.

Tagging with unique molecular identifiers was a feature of the TCR beta cDNA libraries. One entry per CDR3 protein, called by TCRdb with MiXCR from the PCR reads. The data contain fewer than 900,000 distinct CDR3 sequences, about 43% of them singletons. CDR1 and CDR2 (germline): SQVTM, ANQGSEA. The ends were cut back, 7 bases at V and 1 base at J, with 12 bases in the middle. There are 13 residues in the CDR3. The J gene is TRBJ2-3, the V gene TRBV29-1, with TRBD1 as a possible D gene (6 bases). The sequenced sample consisted of blood. This TCR was sampled from a girl aged 5 to 17 with multiple sclerosis. DNA for the CDR3: TGCAGCGCTGAGGGACATGGCACAGATACGCAGTATTTT. It specifies CSAEGHGTDTQYF.